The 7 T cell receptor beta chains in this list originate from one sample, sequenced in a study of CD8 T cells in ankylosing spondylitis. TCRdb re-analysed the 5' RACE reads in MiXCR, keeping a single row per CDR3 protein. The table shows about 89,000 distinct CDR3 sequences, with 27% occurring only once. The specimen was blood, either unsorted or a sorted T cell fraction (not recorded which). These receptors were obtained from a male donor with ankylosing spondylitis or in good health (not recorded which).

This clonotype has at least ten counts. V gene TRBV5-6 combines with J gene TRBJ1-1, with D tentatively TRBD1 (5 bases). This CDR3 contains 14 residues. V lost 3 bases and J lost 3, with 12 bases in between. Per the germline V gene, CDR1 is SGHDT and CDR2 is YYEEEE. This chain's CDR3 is CASSWGIPDTEAFF. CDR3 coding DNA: TGTGCCAGCAGCTGGGGCATCCCGGACACTGAAGCTTTCTTT.

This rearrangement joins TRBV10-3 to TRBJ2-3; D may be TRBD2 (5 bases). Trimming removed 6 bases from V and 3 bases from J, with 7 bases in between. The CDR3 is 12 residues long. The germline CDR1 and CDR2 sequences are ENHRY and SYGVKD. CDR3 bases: TGTGCCATCAGGGACTCTACAGATACGCAGTATTTT. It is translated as CAIRDSTDTQYF.

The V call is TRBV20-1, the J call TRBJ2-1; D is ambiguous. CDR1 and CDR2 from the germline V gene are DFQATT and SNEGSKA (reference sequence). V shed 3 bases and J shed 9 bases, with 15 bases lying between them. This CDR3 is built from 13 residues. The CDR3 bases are TGCAGTGCTAGTTTTGGTTTGGGAATTGAGCAGTTCTTC. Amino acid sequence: CSASFGLGIEQFF.

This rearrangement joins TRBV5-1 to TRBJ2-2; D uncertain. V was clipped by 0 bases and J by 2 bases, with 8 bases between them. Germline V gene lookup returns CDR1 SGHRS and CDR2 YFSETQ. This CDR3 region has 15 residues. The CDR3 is CASSLAGVNTGELFF. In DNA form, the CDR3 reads TGCGCCAGCAGCTTGGCAGGCGTCAACACCGGGGAGCTGTTTTTT.

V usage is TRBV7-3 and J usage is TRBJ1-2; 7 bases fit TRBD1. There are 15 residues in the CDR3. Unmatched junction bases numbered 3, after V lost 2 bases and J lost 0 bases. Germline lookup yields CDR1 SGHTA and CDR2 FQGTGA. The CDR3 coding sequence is TGTGCCAGCAGCTTAGACAGGGAAGCTAACTATGGCTACACCTTC. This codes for CASSLDREANYGYTF.

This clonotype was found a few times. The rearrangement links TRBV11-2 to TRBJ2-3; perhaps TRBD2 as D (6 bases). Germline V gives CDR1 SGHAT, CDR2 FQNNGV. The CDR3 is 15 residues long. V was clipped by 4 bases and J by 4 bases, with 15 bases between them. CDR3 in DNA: TGTGCCAGCAGCTACGGGACGACGGGGGCAGATACGCAGTATTTT. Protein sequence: CASSYGTTGADTQYF.

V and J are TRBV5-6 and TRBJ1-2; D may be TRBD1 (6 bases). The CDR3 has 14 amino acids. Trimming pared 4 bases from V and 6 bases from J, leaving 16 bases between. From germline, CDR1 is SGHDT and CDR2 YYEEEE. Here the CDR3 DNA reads TGTGCCAGCAGCCGTCGGACAGTTAGAGATGGCTACACCTTC. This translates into CASSRRTVRDGYTF.